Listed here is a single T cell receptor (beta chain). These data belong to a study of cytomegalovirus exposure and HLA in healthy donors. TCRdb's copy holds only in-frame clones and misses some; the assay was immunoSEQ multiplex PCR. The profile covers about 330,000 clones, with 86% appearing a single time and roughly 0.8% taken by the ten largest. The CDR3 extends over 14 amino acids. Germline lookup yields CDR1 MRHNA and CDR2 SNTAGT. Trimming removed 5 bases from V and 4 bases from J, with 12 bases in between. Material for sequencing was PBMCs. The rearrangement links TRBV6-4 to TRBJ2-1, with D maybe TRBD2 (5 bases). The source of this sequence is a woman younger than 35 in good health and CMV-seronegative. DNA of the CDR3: TGTGCCAGCAGTTACGCTAGCCATTACAATGAGCAGTTCTTC. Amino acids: CASSYASHYNEQFF.